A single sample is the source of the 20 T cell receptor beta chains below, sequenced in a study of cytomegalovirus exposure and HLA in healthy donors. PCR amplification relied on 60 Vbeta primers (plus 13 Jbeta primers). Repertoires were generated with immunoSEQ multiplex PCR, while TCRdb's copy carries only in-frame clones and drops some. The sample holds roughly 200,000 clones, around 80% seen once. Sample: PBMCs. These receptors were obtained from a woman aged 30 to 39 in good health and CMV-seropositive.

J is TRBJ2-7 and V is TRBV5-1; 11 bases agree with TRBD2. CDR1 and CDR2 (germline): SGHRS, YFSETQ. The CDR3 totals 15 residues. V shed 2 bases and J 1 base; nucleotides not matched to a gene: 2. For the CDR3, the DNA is TGCGCCAGCAGCTTACTAGCGGGAGCTTCCTACGAGCAGTACTTC. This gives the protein CASSLLAGASYEQYF.

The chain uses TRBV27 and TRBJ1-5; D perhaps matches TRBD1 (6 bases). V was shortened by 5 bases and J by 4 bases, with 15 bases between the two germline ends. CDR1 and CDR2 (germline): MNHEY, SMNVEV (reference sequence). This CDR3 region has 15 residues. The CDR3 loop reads CASSPGRGDNQPQHF. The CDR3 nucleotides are TGTGCCAGCAGTCCGGGCAGGGGCGATAATCAGCCCCAGCATTTT.

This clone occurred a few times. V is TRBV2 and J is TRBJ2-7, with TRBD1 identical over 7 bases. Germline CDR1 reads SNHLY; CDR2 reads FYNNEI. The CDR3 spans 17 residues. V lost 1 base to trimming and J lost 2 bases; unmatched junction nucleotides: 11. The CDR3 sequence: CASSEDRGYNPTYEQYF. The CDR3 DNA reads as TGTGCCAGCAGTGAAGACAGGGGTTATAACCCGACCTACGAGCAGTACTTC. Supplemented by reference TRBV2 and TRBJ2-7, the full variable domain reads EPEVTQTPSHQVTQMGQEVILRCVPISNHLYFYWYRQILGQKVEFLVSFYNNEISEKSEIFDDQFSVERPDGSNFTLKIRSTKLEDSAMYFCASSEDRGYNPTYEQYFGPGTRLTVT.

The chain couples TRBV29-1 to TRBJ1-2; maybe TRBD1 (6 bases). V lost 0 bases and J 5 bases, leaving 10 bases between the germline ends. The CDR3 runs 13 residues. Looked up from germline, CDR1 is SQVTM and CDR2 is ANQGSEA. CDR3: CSVEDTDRYGYTF. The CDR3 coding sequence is TGCAGCGTTGAAGATACGGACAGATATGGCTACACCTTC.

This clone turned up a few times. Here the CDR3 reads CASGTGDRNSPLHF. CDR3 nucleotide sequence: TGCGCCAGCGGGACAGGGGATCGTAATTCACCCCTCCACTTT. The V call is TRBV5-1, the J call TRBJ1-6; 10 nucleotides align to TRBD1. CDR1 is SGHRS, CDR2 YFSETQ, per germline. This CDR3 has 14 amino acids. With V trimmed by 7 bases and J by 6 bases, 4 bases remained unmatched.

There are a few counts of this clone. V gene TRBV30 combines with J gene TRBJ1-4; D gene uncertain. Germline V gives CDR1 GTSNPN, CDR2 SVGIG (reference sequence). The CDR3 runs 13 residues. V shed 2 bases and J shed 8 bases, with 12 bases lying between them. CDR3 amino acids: CAWSRRVKEKLFF. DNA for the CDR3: TGTGCCTGGAGTCGGCGGGTGAAGGAAAAACTGTTTTTT.

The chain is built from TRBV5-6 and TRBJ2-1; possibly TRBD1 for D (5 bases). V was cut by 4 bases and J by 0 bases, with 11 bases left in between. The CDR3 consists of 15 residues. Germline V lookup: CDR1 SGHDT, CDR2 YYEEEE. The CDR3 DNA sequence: TGTGCCAGCAGCCAAGGGGAAGGCTCCTACAATGAGCAGTTCTTC. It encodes CASSQGEGSYNEQFF.

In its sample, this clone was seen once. This chain's CDR3 is CAWSRGIQETQYF. CDR3 nucleotides: TGTGCCTGGAGTAGAGGGATCCAAGAGACCCAGTACTTC. The chain joins TRBV30 to TRBJ2-5; D is possibly TRBD2 (5 bases). CDR3 length: 13 residues. The V gene lost 2 bases and the J gene lost 1 base, with 8 bases spanning the gap. Germline V gene sequence: CDR1 GTSNPN, CDR2 SVGIG (reference sequence).

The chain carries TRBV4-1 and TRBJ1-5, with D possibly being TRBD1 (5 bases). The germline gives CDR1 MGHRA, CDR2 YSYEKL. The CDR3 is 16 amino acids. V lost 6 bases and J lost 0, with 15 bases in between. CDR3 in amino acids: CASSPRQTDSNQPQHF. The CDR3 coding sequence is TGCGCCAGCAGTCCTAGACAGACTGATAGCAATCAGCCCCAGCATTTT.

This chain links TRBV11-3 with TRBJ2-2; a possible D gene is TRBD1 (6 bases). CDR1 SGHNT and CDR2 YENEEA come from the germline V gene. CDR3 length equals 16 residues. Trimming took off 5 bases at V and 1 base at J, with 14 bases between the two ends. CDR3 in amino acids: CASSPDRPGNTGELFF. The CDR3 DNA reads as TGTGCCAGCAGCCCCGACAGGCCAGGGAACACCGGGGAGCTGTTTTTT.

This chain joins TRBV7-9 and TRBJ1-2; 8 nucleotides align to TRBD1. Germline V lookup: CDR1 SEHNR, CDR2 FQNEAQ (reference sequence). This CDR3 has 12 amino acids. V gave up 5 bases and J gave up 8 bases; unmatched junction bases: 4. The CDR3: CASSRQGQGYTF. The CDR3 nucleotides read TGTGCCAGCAGCCGACAGGGGCAAGGCTACACCTTC.

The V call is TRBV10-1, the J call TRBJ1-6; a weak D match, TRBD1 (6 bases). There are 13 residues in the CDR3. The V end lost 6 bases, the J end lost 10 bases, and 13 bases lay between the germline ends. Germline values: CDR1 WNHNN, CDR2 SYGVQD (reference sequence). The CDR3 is CASSRGAWSPLHF. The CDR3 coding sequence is TGCGCCAGCAGCCGGGGGGCTTGGTCACCCCTCCACTTT.

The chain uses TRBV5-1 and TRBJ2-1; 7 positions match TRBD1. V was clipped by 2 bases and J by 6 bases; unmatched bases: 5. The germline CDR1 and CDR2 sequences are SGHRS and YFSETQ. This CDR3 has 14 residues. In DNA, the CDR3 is TGCGCCAGCAGCTTCGGACAGGCTTTCAATGAGCAGTTCTTC. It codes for CASSFGQAFNEQFF.

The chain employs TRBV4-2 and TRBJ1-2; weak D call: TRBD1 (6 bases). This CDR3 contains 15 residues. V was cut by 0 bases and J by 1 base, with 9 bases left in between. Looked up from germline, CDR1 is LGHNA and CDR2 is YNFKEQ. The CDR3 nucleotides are TGTGCCAGCAGCCAAGATCTCAGGGGTAACTATGGCTACACCTTC. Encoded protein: CASSQDLRGNYGYTF.

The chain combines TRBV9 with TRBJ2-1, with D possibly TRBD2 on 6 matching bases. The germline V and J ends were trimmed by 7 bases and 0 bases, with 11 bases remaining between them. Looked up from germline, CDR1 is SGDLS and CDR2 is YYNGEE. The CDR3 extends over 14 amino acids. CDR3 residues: CASERVSSYNEQFF. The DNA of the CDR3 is TGTGCCAGCGAGCGGGTTAGCTCCTACAATGAGCAGTTCTTC. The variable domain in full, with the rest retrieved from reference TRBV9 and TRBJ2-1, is DSGVTQTPKHLITATGQRVTLRCSPRSGDLSVYWYQQSLDQGLQFLIQYYNGEERAKGNILERFSAQQFPDLHSELNLSSLELGDSALYFCASERVSSYNEQFFGPGTRLTVL.

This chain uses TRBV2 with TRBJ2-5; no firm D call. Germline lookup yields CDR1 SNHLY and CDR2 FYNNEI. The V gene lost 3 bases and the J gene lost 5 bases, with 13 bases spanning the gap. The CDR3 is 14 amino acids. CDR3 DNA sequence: TGTGCCAGCAGTGAGATGGAGATTGGGGAGACCCAGTACTTC. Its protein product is CASSEMEIGETQYF.

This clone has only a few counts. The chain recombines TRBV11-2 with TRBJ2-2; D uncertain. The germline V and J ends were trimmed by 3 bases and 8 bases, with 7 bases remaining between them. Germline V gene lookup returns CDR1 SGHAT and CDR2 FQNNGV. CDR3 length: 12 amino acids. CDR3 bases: TGTGCCAGCAGCTTCTCTAATGGGGAGCTGTTTTTT. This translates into CASSFSNGELFF.

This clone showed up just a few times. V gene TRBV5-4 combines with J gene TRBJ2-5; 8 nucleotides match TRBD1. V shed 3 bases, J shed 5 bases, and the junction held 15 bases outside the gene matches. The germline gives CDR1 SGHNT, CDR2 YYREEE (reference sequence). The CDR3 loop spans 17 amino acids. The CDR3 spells CASSSRDRGSTGETQYF. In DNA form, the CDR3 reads TGTGCCAGCAGCTCGCGAGACAGGGGATCTACTGGGGAGACCCAGTACTTC. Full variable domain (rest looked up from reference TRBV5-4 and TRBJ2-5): ETGVTQSPTHLIKTRGQQVTLRCSSQSGHNTVSWYQQALGQGPQFIFQYYREEENGRGNFPPRFSGLQFPNYSSELNVNALELDDSALYLCASSSRDRGSTGETQYFGPGTRLLVL.

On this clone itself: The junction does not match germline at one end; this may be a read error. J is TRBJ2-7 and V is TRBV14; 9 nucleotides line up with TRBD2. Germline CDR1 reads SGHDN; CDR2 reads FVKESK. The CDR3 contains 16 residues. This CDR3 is CASNQGKAGGLCEQYF. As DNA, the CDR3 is TGTGCCAGCAACCAAGGTAAGGCGGGGGGGCTTTGCGAGCAGTACTTC.

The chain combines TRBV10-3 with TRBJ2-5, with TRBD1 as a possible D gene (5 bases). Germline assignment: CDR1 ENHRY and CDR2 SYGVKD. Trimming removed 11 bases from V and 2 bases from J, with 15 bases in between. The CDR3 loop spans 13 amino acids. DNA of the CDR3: TGTGCCCGTTCGGCAGGGCTGCAAGAGACCCAGTACTTC. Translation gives CARSAGLQETQYF.